This T cell receptor beta chain was identified in a study of cytomegalovirus exposure and HLA in healthy donors. Study information: A data release that came early held tens of millions of unique TCRs from HLA-typed donors. Study observations and caveats: The investigators catalogued 164 TCR beta chains as cytomegalovirus-associated. Diagnosis of cytomegalovirus status made by the classifier reportedly showed high specificity and sensitivity. TCR beta chains associated with HLA were, in a later analysis, more clonally expanded than equally common others.

The CDR3 loop spans 15 amino acids. Trimming removed 5 bases from V and 4 bases from J; junction bases left unmatched: 5. Germline CDR1 reads SGHTA; CDR2 reads FQGTGA. With regard to this clone: Its antigen is not identified.

The PCR was carried out with 60 Vbeta primers and 13 Jbeta primers. The table came from immunoSEQ multiplex PCR; TCRdb's copy has only in-frame clones and leaves some out. The sample lists more than 25,000 clones, 62% seen once, with roughly 45% in the top ten. Specimen: PBMCs. This rearrangement joins TRBV7-3 to TRBJ2-1; TRBD1 aligns across 10 bases. This sequence was found in a male donor in good health and CMV-seropositive. The CDR3 here is CASSKDRGGYNEQFF. CDR3 DNA: TGTGCCAGCAGCAAGGACAGGGGGGGGTACAATGAGCAGTTCTTC.